The 20 T cell receptor beta chains below all came from one sample that was sequenced in a study of cytomegalovirus exposure and HLA in healthy donors. 13 Jbeta primers and 60 Vbeta primers were used for the PCR. Assay: immunoSEQ multiplex PCR; the TCRdb copy retains only in-frame clones and omits some. Among roughly 55,000 clones listed, 77% were seen once. Sequences were obtained from PBMCs. These receptors were obtained from a female donor in good health and CMV-seronegative.

This chain uses TRBV7-9 with TRBJ2-7; 13 positions agree with TRBD2. The CDR3 is 15 amino acids. CDR1 is SEHNR, CDR2 FQNEAQ, per germline (reference sequence). After removal of 4 bases from V and 1 base from J, the junction contained 1 base not matched to a gene. CDR3 DNA: TGTGCCAGCAGCTCGACTAGCGGGGGGTCCTACGAGCAGTACTTC. Encoded protein: CASSSTSGGSYEQYF.

J is TRBJ2-2 and V is TRBV11-3, with D perhaps matching TRBD1 (6 bases). Germline V gene lookup returns CDR1 SGHNT and CDR2 YENEEA. V dropped 5 bases and J dropped 6 bases, with 13 bases sitting between them. The CDR3 contains 14 residues. This chain's CDR3 is CASSPGQNSGELFF. CDR3 in DNA: TGTGCCAGCAGCCCAGGACAGAATTCCGGGGAGCTGTTTTTT. Variable domain in full (rest from reference TRBV11-3 and TRBJ2-2): EAGVVQSPRYKIIEKKQPVAFWCNPISGHNTLYWYLQNLGQGPELLIRYENEEAVDDSQLPKDRFSAERLKGVDSTLKIQPAELGDSAVYLCASSPGQNSGELFFGEGSRLTVL.

The rearrangement links TRBV7-3 to TRBJ2-1, with TRBD2 matching 8 bases. Germline trimming cut 5 bases from V and 5 bases from J; bases unmatched to any gene: 5. This CDR3 region has 14 residues. Germline V lookup: CDR1 SGHTA, CDR2 FQGTGA. CDR3 region: CASSKTSDHNEQFF. CDR3 DNA: TGTGCCAGCAGCAAGACTAGCGACCACAATGAGCAGTTCTTC.

This clone was seen a single time. The CDR3 DNA sequence: TGTGCCAGCAGTGAAGGACGGACAGGAAACATTCAGTACTTC. Its protein is CASSEGRTGNIQYF. The chain carries TRBV2 and TRBJ2-4; 7 positions match TRBD1. The CDR3 is made up of 14 amino acids. CDR1 and CDR2 from the germline V gene are SNHLY and FYNNEI. V shed 1 base and J 6 bases; nucleotides not matched to a gene: 3.

The chain is built from TRBV28 and TRBJ1-4, with D unclear. The CDR3 is 13 residues long. From germline, CDR1 is MDHEN and CDR2 SYDVKM. Trimming took off 7 bases at V and 4 bases at J, with 10 bases between the two ends. In DNA form, the CDR3 reads TGTGCCAGCACTGGACTGAGTAATGAAAAACTGTTTTTT. Its translation: CASTGLSNEKLFF.

The chain employs TRBV5-8 and TRBJ2-6; 7 positions match TRBD1. Germline assignment: CDR1 SGHTS and CDR2 YDEGEE. The CDR3 loop spans 18 amino acids. With 4 bases clipped from V and 1 base from J, the junction kept 11 bases outside the gene matches. The CDR3 here is CASSRTQGSFSGANVLTF. The CDR3 DNA reads TGTGCCAGCAGCCGTACACAGGGGAGTTTTTCTGGGGCCAACGTCCTGACTTTC. The full variable domain, its missing parts supplied by reference TRBV5-8 and TRBJ2-6, is EAGVTQSPTHLIKTRGQQATLRCSPISGHTSVYWYQQALGLGLQFLLWYDEGEERNRGNFPPRFSGRQFPNYSSELNVNALELEDSALYLCASSRTQGSFSGANVLTFGAGSRLTVL.

The chain couples TRBV7-9 to TRBJ2-2; TRBD2 aligns across 8 bases. Germline-derived CDR1 and CDR2 are SEHNR and FQNEAQ (reference sequence). V lost 5 bases, J lost 4 bases, and 9 bases stayed unmatched. The CDR3 consists of 16 residues. Written as DNA, the CDR3 is TGTGCCAGCAGCACCGGGGGGGCGGCGGGCACCGGGGAGCTGTTTTTT. This sequence encodes CASSTGGAAGTGELFF.

This chain connects TRBV11-2 to TRBJ1-2, with 9 positions matching TRBD1. CDR3 size: 14 residues. CDR1 is SGHAT, CDR2 FQNNGV, per germline. With V trimmed by 3 bases and J by 7 bases, 6 bases remained unmatched. The CDR3 is CASSFQTGGRGYTF. Written as DNA, the CDR3 is TGTGCCAGCAGCTTTCAGACAGGGGGACGTGGCTACACCTTC.

This chain links TRBV11-2 with TRBJ1-5, with a possible D match to TRBD1 (6 bases). V was trimmed by 3 bases and J by 6 bases, leaving 9 bases between them. Germline V gene lookup returns CDR1 SGHAT and CDR2 FQNNGV. This CDR3 is 13 amino acids long. CDR3 in amino acids: CASSLGAGQPQHF. CDR3 DNA: TGTGCCAGCAGCTTGGGGGCGGGTCAGCCCCAGCATTTT. Filled out from reference TRBV11-2 and TRBJ1-5, the complete variable domain reads EAGVAQSPRYKIIEKRQSVAFWCNPISGHATLYWYQQILGQGPKLLIQFQNNGVVDDSQLPKDRFSAERLKGVDSTLKIQPAKLEDSAVYLCASSLGAGQPQHFGDGTRLSIL.

The chain uses TRBV7-8 and TRBJ2-5; 11 bases are shared with TRBD2. CDR1 is SGHVS and CDR2 is FQNEAQ in the germline V gene. This CDR3 is 19 amino acids long. V lost 1 base, J lost 10 bases, and 20 bases stayed unmatched. The CDR3 nucleotides read TGTGCCAGCAGCTTAGTGGTTAGCGGGGGGGCGTGGACGGAACAGAGCCAGTACTTC. It codes for CASSLVVSGGAWTEQSQYF.

The gene calls are TRBV10-3 and TRBJ1-5, with 12 positions matching TRBD1. CDR1 and CDR2 (germline): ENHRY, SYGVKD. With V trimmed by 11 bases and J by 6 bases, 14 bases remained unmatched. The CDR3 loop spans 16 amino acids. CDR3 bases: TGTGCCGTACGAACTCGGGACAGGGGGCTTGGTCAGCCCCAGCATTTT. Its protein product is CAVRTRDRGLGQPQHF.

The chain couples TRBV11-3 to TRBJ2-1, with 7 nucleotides matching TRBD2. The V segment lost 0 bases and the J segment 7 bases; nucleotides outside the gene matches: 3. The length of the CDR3 is 14 residues. Germline lookup yields CDR1 SGHNT and CDR2 YENEEA. CDR3 coding DNA: TGTGCCAGCAGCTTAGAGGCTAGCGGTAATGAGCAGTTCTTC. Amino acid sequence: CASSLEASGNEQFF.

The gene calls are TRBV19 and TRBJ2-7; possibly TRBD1 for D (5 bases). Germline V gene data show CDR1 as LNHDA and CDR2 as SQIVND (reference sequence). V was pared by 1 base and J by 2 bases, with 9 bases between. The CDR3 loop spans 14 amino acids. The CDR3 protein is CASSIVGQAYEQYF. CDR3 nucleotides: TGTGCCAGTAGTATAGTGGGGCAGGCCTACGAGCAGTACTTC.

CDR3: CASSLNRDVNGNTIYF. The CDR3 nucleotides are TGTGCCAGCAGCTTAAACAGGGATGTTAACGGAAACACCATATATTTT. The rearrangement uses TRBV7-9 and TRBJ1-3, with D perhaps matching TRBD1 (6 bases). V lost 2 bases to trimming and J lost 4 bases, with 15 bases between them. Germline CDR1 is SEHNR and CDR2 is FQNEAQ (reference sequence). CDR3 length: 16 residues.

This chain links TRBV19 with TRBJ1-1; D remains unclear. CDR3 size: 12 residues. Trimming took 4 bases from V and 3 from J, leaving 6 bases between them. Germline lookup yields CDR1 LNHDA and CDR2 SQIVND (reference sequence). The CDR3 protein is CASSRGYTEAFF. CDR3 nucleotides: TGTGCCAGTAGTAGAGGGTACACTGAAGCTTTCTTT.

The V and J genes are TRBV30 and TRBJ2-7, with TRBD1 as a possible D gene (5 bases). This CDR3 comprises 16 residues. Germline CDR1 is GTSNPN and CDR2 is SVGIG (reference sequence). With 0 bases removed from V and 1 base from J, the gap between germline ends came to 16 bases. The CDR3 nucleotides are TGTGCCTGGAGTGTCCAGGGCAGACCCCGTTCCTACGAGCAGTACTTC. Protein sequence: CAWSVQGRPRSYEQYF.

The chain links TRBV4-2 to TRBJ1-3; D gene unclear. Germline CDR1 LGHNA, CDR2 YNFKEQ. The CDR3 totals 14 residues. V was cut by 3 bases and J by 7 bases, with 13 bases left in between. CDR3 loop: CASSQMSIDNTIYF. The CDR3 DNA reads TGTGCCAGCAGCCAGATGAGTATTGATAACACCATATATTTT.

The chain links TRBV19 to TRBJ1-5; 8 nucleotides match TRBD1. CDR1 is LNHDA, CDR2 SQIVND, per germline (reference sequence). V shed 3 bases and J 5 bases; nucleotides not matched to a gene: 9. The CDR3 is 16 amino acids. CDR3 sequence (DNA): TGTGCCAGTAGTATTCGATCCGGGACAGGCGATCAGCCCCAGCATTTT. It translates to CASSIRSGTGDQPQHF.

The gene calls are TRBV19 and TRBJ1-5, with no clear D. Trimming removed 8 bases at V and 5 bases at J, with 7 bases between. The CDR3 length is 11 residues. Germline V gene data show CDR1 as LNHDA and CDR2 as SQIVND (reference sequence). The CDR3 loop is CASGRDQPQHF. In DNA form, the CDR3 reads TGTGCCAGTGGTCGGGATCAGCCCCAGCATTTT.

The rearrangement joins TRBV9 to TRBJ1-5, with TRBD1 matching 7 bases. The CDR3 consists of 16 residues. Germline V gene sequence: CDR1 SGDLS, CDR2 YYNGEE. V gave up 0 bases and J gave up 4 bases; unmatched junction bases: 7. The CDR3 DNA is TGTGCCAGCAGCGTAGGACAGGGAGGAGGGAATCAGCCCCAGCATTTT. Translation: CASSVGQGGGNQPQHF. Full variable domain (missing parts from reference TRBV9 and TRBJ1-5): DSGVTQTPKHLITATGQRVTLRCSPRSGDLSVYWYQQSLDQGLQFLIQYYNGEERAKGNILERFSAQQFPDLHSELNLSSLELGDSALYFCASSVGQGGGNQPQHFGDGTRLSIL.